The rows below give T cell receptor beta chains drawn from one sample of a study of blood T cell repertoires in COVID-19. Sequencing was performed with immunoSEQ multiplex PCR; in TCRdb, only in-frame clones are kept and a portion is missing. The data hold some 220,000 clones, with around 83% observed a single time. Sequencing input: peripheral blood. These TCRs come from a woman aged 70 to 79 with COVID-19, enrolled during active disease. CDR3s include the opening cysteine and the closing phenylalanine or tryptophan. The D gene is left open where the match is weak. Rows may omit the clone size; those that give it use once, few, many or a size class.

D gene	clone size	V gene	J gene	CDR3 DNA	CDR3 protein
-	-	TRBV5-6	TRBJ2-5	TGTGCCAGCAGCTTCGGGAGTCAAGAGACCCAGTACTTC	CASSFGSQETQYF
TRBD1	-	TRBV15	TRBJ1-2	TGTGCCACCAGCATTGGACAGGGTGAAGGCTACACCTTC	CATSIGQGEGYTF
-	-	TRBV14	TRBJ2-7	TGTGCCAGCAGCCAAGAAATATCCCCGGGTTACTCCTACGAGCAGTACTTC	CASSQEISPGYSYEQYF
-	few	TRBV14	TRBJ2-7	TGTGCCAGCAGCCTCACTAGCAACGAGCAGTACTTC	CASSLTSNEQYF
TRBD2	-	TRBV19	TRBJ2-5	TGTGCCAGTAGTTCTCTAGCGGGGGAGAATTGGTACCAAGAGACCCAGTACTTC	CASSSLAGENWYQETQYF
-	-	TRBV12-3/TRBV12-4	TRBJ1-3	TGTGCCAGCAGTCCCAACAGGGAATACACCATATATTTT	CASSPNREYTIYF
TRBD1	-	TRBV7-2	TRBJ1-3	TGTGCCAGCAGCTTACGGGGACAGGGGGGAAACACCATATATTTT	CASSLRGQGGNTIYF
-	-	TRBV2	TRBJ2-2	TGTGCCAGCAGTGAGCCTGGGAGAAGGAAGCTGTTTTTT	CASSEPGRRKLFF
TRBD1	few	TRBV6-5	TRBJ1-1	TGTGCCAGCAGTCATCTACAAACAGGGGGCATCGTGTCTTTCTTT	CASSHLQTGGIVSFF
TRBD2	-	TRBV4-3	TRBJ2-1	TGCGCCAGCAGCCCCGGCGGGAGCATCTACAATGAGCAGTTCTTC	CASSPGGSIYNEQFF
TRBD2	-	TRBV19	TRBJ2-7	TGTGCCAGTAGAATGCGGGAGGTCTCCTACGAGCAGTACTTC	CASRMREVSYEQYF
-	-	TRBV19	TRBJ2-7	TGTGCCAGTAGTATTATGAGCGCGACGGACGAGCAGTACTTC	CASSIMSATDEQYF
-	-	TRBV5-4	TRBJ1-3	TGTGCCAGCAGCGTGGACAGCTCTGGAAACACCATATATTTT	CASSVDSSGNTIYF
TRBD1	once	TRBV19	TRBJ1-1	TGTGCCACTCATGACAGGGGGTCGGAGGCTGAAGCTTTCTTT	CATHDRGSEAEAFF
TRBD2	-	TRBV28	TRBJ2-7	TGTGCCAGCAGTTTTGAGCTAGCGGGAGGGCAGCAGTACTTC	CASSFELAGGQQYF
-	-	TRBV9	TRBJ2-1	TGTGCCAGCAGCGTCCGACAGGCTACCTACAATGAGCAGTTCTTC	CASSVRQATYNEQFF
TRBD2	-	TRBV19	TRBJ2-3	TGTGCCAGTAGTATACTAGCGGGAGGGCCAGATACGCAGTATTTT	CASSILAGGPDTQYF